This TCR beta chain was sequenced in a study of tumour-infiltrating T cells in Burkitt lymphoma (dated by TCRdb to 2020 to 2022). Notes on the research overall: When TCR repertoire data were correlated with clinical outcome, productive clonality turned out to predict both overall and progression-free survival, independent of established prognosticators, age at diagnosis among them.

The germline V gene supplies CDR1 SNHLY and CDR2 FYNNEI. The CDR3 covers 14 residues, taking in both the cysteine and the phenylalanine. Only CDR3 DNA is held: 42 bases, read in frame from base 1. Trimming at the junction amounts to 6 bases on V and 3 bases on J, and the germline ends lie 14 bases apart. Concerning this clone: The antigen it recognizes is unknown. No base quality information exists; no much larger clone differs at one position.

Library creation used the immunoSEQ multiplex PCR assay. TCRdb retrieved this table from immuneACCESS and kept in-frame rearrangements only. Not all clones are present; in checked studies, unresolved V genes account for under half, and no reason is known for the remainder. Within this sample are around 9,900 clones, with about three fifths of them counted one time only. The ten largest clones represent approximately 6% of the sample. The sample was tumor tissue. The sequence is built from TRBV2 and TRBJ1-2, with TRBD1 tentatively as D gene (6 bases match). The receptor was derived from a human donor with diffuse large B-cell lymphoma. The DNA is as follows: TGTGCCAGCAGAACCCAGGGGTTCGACTATGGCTACACCTTC. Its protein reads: CASRTQGFDYGYTF.